One and the same sample provided the 21 T cell receptor beta chains below, sequenced in a study of blood T cell repertoires in COVID-19. The repertoire was sequenced with immunoSEQ multiplex PCR; TCRdb's copy has only in-frame clones and lacks some. The sample contains approximately 100,000 clones, roughly 84% of which appear only once. The specimen sequenced was peripheral blood. These receptor sequences come from a man aged 60 to 69 with acute or convalescent COVID-19.

V and J are TRBV6-5 and TRBJ2-7; 9 bases are shared with TRBD1. Germline CDR1 MNHEY, CDR2 SVGAGI. The length of the CDR3 is 14 residues. V was pared by 2 bases and J by 3 bases, with 2 bases of the junction left unmatched. CDR3 in amino acids: CASSYAGQGYEQYF. For the CDR3, the DNA is TGTGCCAGCAGTTACGCGGGACAGGGCTACGAGCAGTACTTC.

The chain couples TRBV5-1 to TRBJ1-2, with D perhaps TRBD1 (5 bases). V lost 1 base and J 8 bases, leaving 6 bases between the germline ends. This CDR3 spans 11 amino acids. In germline, CDR1 is SGHRS, CDR2 YFSETQ. CDR3 in DNA: TGCGCCAGCAGCTTGACAGGCGGCTACACCTTC. Translation: CASSLTGGYTF.

Only a few counts were recorded for this clone. The CDR3 is CASRRDRVKSYEQYF. The CDR3, as DNA: TGTGCCAGCAGACGGGACAGGGTAAAGTCCTACGAGCAGTACTTC. The chain recombines TRBV7-8 with TRBJ2-7; 9 positions agree with TRBD1. CDR1 and CDR2 from the germline V gene are SGHVS and FQNEAQ. Unmatched junction bases numbered 7, after V lost 6 bases and J lost 1 base. The CDR3 is made up of 15 amino acids.

The chain has TRBV6-5 and TRBJ1-2, with D perhaps matching TRBD1 (6 bases). CDR1 MNHEY and CDR2 SVGAGI come from the germline V gene. The CDR3 runs to 15 residues. V was shortened by 5 bases and J by 4 bases, with 17 bases between the two germline ends. CDR3: CASSPTAGGAYGYTF. As DNA, the CDR3 is TGTGCCAGCAGTCCCACTGCGGGGGGGGCCTATGGCTACACCTTC.

V gene TRBV5-1 combines with J gene TRBJ1-1; D remains ambiguous. Germline CDR1 and CDR2: SGHRS and YFSETQ. V was shortened by 4 bases and J by 7 bases, with 20 bases between the two germline ends. The CDR3 sequence is 15 residues long. The CDR3 loop is CASSLESRRGGEAFF. The CDR3 bases are TGCGCCAGCAGCCTCGAGAGTCGACGGGGAGGTGAAGCTTTCTTT.

This clone came up once. The V and J genes are TRBV4-1 and TRBJ2-3, with TRBD2 identical over 8 bases. Per the germline V gene, CDR1 is MGHRA and CDR2 is YSYEKL. Trimming at V came to 4 bases and at J to 4 bases, leaving 13 bases not matched to a gene. This CDR3 region has 17 residues. The CDR3, as DNA: TGCGCCAGCAGCCTTTCCCCGGGGACTAGAGGCGCAGATACGCAGTATTTT. This gives the protein CASSLSPGTRGADTQYF.

The chain recombines TRBV30 with TRBJ1-4; D unclear. CDR3 length: 13 amino acids. The V end was cut by 1 base, the J end by 8 bases, with 11 bases between. Germline assignment: CDR1 GTSNPN and CDR2 SVGIG (reference sequence). The chain's CDR3 is CAWSGRVEEKLFF. The CDR3 DNA sequence: TGTGCCTGGAGTGGCCGGGTGGAGGAAAAACTGTTTTTT.

The CDR3 loop is CASNPGQGGNQPQHF. The CDR3 DNA follows: TGTGCCAGTAACCCCGGACAGGGTGGAAATCAGCCCCAGCATTTT. The J gene is TRBJ1-5, the V gene TRBV19; 8 nucleotides agree with TRBD1. Trimming at V came to 7 bases and at J to 4 bases, leaving 9 bases not matched to a gene. CDR1 is LNHDA and CDR2 is SQIVND in the germline V gene (reference sequence). The CDR3 spans 15 residues. The variable domain in full, with the rest retrieved from reference TRBV19 and TRBJ1-5, is DGGITQSPKYLFRKEGQNVTLSCEQNLNHDAMYWYRQDPGQGLRLIYYSQIVNDFQKGDIAEGYSVSREKKESFPLTVTSAQKNPTAFYLCASNPGQGGNQPQHFGDGTRLSIL.

This clone was found a few times. The chain uses TRBV5-1 and TRBJ1-2; 8 bases match TRBD1. V dropped 3 bases and J dropped 6; count of bases not matched to a gene: 7. Germline lookup yields CDR1 SGHRS and CDR2 YFSETQ. This CDR3 contains 14 residues. CDR3 nucleotides: TGCGCCAGCAGCTCCCTCCTACAGGGGGATGGCTACACCTTC. It codes for CASSSLLQGDGYTF.

The V and J genes are TRBV6-2 or TRBV6-3 and TRBJ2-5, with 15 bases that match TRBD2. Trimming at V came to 6 bases and at J to 14 bases, leaving 13 bases not matched to a gene. The CDR3 consists of 15 residues. Germline-derived CDR1 and CDR2 are MNHEY and SVGEGT. For the CDR3, the DNA is TGTGCCAGCAGCCGCCCGGGACTAGCGGGGGGCCACCGATACTTC. It specifies CASSRPGLAGGHRYF.

The sample holds one count of this clone. The V call is TRBV5-1, the J call TRBJ2-3, with D possibly being TRBD2 (5 bases). Trimming pared 5 bases from V and 2 bases from J, leaving 12 bases between. This CDR3 comprises 14 residues. Germline V gene sequence: CDR1 SGHRS, CDR2 YFSETQ. This chain's CDR3 is CASRRAGITDTQYF. The CDR3 DNA reads as TGCGCCAGCAGGAGGGCCGGTATCACAGATACGCAGTATTTT.

This rearrangement joins TRBV6-5 to TRBJ2-2; TRBD1 is a possible D gene (6 bases). From germline, CDR1 is MNHEY and CDR2 SVGAGI. The V end was cut by 1 base, the J end by 1 base, with 10 bases between. CDR3 size: 16 residues. In nucleotides, the CDR3 is TGTGCCAGCAGTTACTTCGGGACATTGAACACCGGGGAGCTGTTTTTT. This sequence encodes CASSYFGTLNTGELFF.

This rearrangement joins TRBV11-2 to TRBJ2-7, with TRBD1 matching 7 bases. Looked up from germline, CDR1 is SGHAT and CDR2 is FQNNGV. The V gene end was trimmed by 5 bases and the J gene end by 1 base; junction bases not matched to a gene: 2. The CDR3 runs to 13 residues. DNA for the CDR3: TGTGCCAGCAGCATACAGGGGTCCTACGAGCAGTACTTC. Amino acids: CASSIQGSYEQYF.

In this sample, this clone turned up a few times. This chain uses TRBV19 with TRBJ1-2, with D perhaps matching TRBD1 (5 bases). V shed 4 bases and J shed 6 bases, with 9 bases lying between them. Per germline, CDR1 LNHDA and CDR2 SQIVND (reference sequence). The CDR3 contains 12 residues. The CDR3 nucleotides read TGTGCCAGTAGTACTGGAGGGGATGGCTACACCTTC. Its translation is CASSTGGDGYTF.

The rearrangement uses TRBV6-5 and TRBJ1-5; D is perhaps TRBD1 (5 bases). The ends were cut back, 2 bases at V and 2 bases at J, with 13 bases in the middle. Looked up from germline, CDR1 is MNHEY and CDR2 is SVGAGI. The CDR3 is 16 amino acids. The CDR3 region is CASSYGSGRGNQPQHF. The DNA of the CDR3 is TGTGCCAGCAGTTACGGTTCTGGCAGGGGCAATCAGCCCCAGCATTTT.

The J gene is TRBJ1-2, the V gene TRBV7-8, with D uncertain. Germline-derived CDR1 and CDR2 are SGHVS and FQNEAQ. V was shortened by 7 bases and J by 8 bases, with 26 bases between the two germline ends. The CDR3 extends over 16 amino acids. The CDR3 is CASTPHAGPGFEGYTF. CDR3 sequence (DNA): TGTGCCAGCACTCCCCATGCGGGCCCCGGCTTTGAGGGCTACACCTTC. Full variable domain (rest looked up from reference TRBV7-8 and TRBJ1-2): GAGVSQSPRYKVAKRGQDVALRCDPISGHVSLFWYQQALGQGPEFLTYFQNEAQLDKSGLPSDRFFAERPEGSVSTLKIQRTQQEDSAVYLCASTPHAGPGFEGYTFGSGTRLTVV.

The chain joins TRBV23-1 to TRBJ1-1; D remains ambiguous. TRBV23-1 is assigned to the ORF class and has an uncertain function. V was clipped by 0 bases and J by 2 bases, with 13 bases between them. The CDR3 loop spans 16 amino acids. The CDR3 spells CASSQSLRAYNTEAFF. CDR3 DNA: TGCGCCAGCAGTCAATCGTTGCGGGCCTATAACACTGAAGCTTTCTTT.

The rearrangement uses TRBV18 and TRBJ2-2, with D possibly TRBD1 on 6 matching bases. V lost 5 bases to trimming and J lost 7 bases, with 17 bases between them. The CDR3 has 15 residues. Germline V CDR1 and CDR2: KGHSH, LQKENI. CDR3 sequence reads: CASSTQHRASGELFF. In DNA, the CDR3 is TGTGCCAGCTCAACCCAACACAGGGCGAGCGGGGAGCTGTTTTTT.

The chain has TRBV20-1 and TRBJ1-2; 9 bases map to TRBD1. Germline V gene data show CDR1 as DFQATT and CDR2 as SNEGSKA (reference sequence). The ends lost 3 bases at V and 6 bases at J; junction bases unmatched: 2. The length of the CDR3 is 12 residues. CDR3 amino acids: CSASGDRDGYTF. The DNA for the CDR3 is TGCAGTGCTAGTGGGGACAGGGATGGCTACACCTTC.

The CDR3 here is CSVVPGQGISYNEQFF. As DNA, the CDR3 is TGCAGCGTCGTCCCGGGACAGGGAATCTCCTACAATGAGCAGTTCTTC. V is TRBV29-1 and J is TRBJ2-1; the match to TRBD1 covers 9 bases. V lost 6 bases to trimming and J lost 0 bases; unmatched junction nucleotides: 9. The germline gives CDR1 SQVTM, CDR2 ANQGSEA. This CDR3 has 16 amino acids.

The chain has TRBV4-2 and TRBJ1-1, with a tentative D call TRBD1 (6 bases). Between the trimmed V and J ends, which lost 1 base and 4 bases, there was a span of 16 bases. This CDR3 has 16 residues. Germline values: CDR1 LGHNA, CDR2 YNFKEQ. As DNA, the CDR3 is TGTGCCAGCAGCCAAGGCCTCACAGGGAAGGCCACTGAAGCTTTCTTT. Protein: CASSQGLTGKATEAFF.